Listed here is a single T cell receptor (beta chain). Its specificity is not known. Distinct nucleotide sequences in the sample also encode this CDR3. The V and J ends lost 6 bases and 3 bases, in that order; junction bases with no gene match: 4. CDR1 is MNHEY and CDR2 is SVGAGI in the germline V gene. The CDR3 has 14 residues. Generated by immunoSEQ multiplex PCR, the TCRdb table keeps only in-frame clones and is missing some. In the table there are approximately 330,000 clones, approximately 93% of which are singletons. The sample is drawn from a study of brain T cells in children with intractable seizures. The study, taken as a whole, reports: Viral specificity was inferred only from CDR3 similarity; HCMV serostatus was unknown. Clones missing pre-surgery may reflect undersampling of that blood sample.

Time point in this sample: blood from clinic visit 5 months post-surgery; TSC patient then seizure free. The sequenced cases were selected for having the highest brain T cell transcript signatures. Pre-surgery treatment included at least one anti-epileptic drug. The TCR comes from a boy younger than two with tuberous sclerosis and intractable seizures. The specimen was peripheral blood, collected 4 to 5 months after surgery. The chain carries TRBV6-5 and TRBJ2-7, with 11 bases that match TRBD2. The CDR3 DNA is TGTGCCAGCAGCCGACTAGCGGGGAGCTACGAGCAGTACTTC. Residues: CASSRLAGSYEQYF.